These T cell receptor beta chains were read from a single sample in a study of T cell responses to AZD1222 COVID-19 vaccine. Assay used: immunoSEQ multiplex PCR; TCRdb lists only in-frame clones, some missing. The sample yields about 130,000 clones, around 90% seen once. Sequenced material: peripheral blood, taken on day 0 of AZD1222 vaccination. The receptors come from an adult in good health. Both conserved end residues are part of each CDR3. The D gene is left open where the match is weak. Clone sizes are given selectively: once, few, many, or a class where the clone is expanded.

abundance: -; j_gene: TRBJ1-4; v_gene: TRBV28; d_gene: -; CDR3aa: CASSLGGTMGEKLFF; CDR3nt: TGTGCCAGCAGTTTAGGGGGGACAATGGGGGAAAAACTGTTTTTT
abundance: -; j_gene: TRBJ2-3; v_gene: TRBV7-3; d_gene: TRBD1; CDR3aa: CASSAGQVRTDTQYF; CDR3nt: TGTGCCAGCAGCGCGGGACAGGTGCGCACAGATACGCAGTATTTT
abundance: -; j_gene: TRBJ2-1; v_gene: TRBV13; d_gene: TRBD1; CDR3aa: CASTPPPDRGYNEQFF; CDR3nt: TGTGCCAGCACCCCGCCCCCGGACAGGGGATACAATGAGCAGTTCTTC
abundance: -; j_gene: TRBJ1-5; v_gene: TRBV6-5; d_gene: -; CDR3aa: CASSPGPANQPQHF; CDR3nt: TGTGCCAGCAGTCCCGGACCGGCCAATCAGCCCCAGCATTTT
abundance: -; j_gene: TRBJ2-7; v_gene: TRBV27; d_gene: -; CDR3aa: CASSPIGESSYEQYF; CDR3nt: TGTGCCAGCAGTCCTATCGGGGAAAGCTCCTACGAGCAGTACTTC
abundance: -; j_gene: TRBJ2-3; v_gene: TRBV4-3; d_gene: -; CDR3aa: CASSQDATAGPDTQYF; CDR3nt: TGCGCCAGCAGCCAAGACGCAACTGCGGGGCCAGATACGCAGTATTTT
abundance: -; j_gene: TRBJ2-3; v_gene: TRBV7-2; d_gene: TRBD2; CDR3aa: CASTTLRGERQYF; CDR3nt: TGTGCCAGCACCACCCTCCGGGGGGAGAGGCAGTATTTT
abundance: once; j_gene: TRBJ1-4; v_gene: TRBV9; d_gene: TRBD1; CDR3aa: CASSVGTGSREKLFF; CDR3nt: TGTGCCAGCAGCGTGGGGACAGGGAGTAGGGAAAAACTGTTTTTT
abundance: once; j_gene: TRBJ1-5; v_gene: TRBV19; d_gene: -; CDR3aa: CASSMWQGGHQPQHF; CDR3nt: TGTGCCAGTAGTATGTGGCAGGGCGGCCATCAGCCCCAGCATTTT
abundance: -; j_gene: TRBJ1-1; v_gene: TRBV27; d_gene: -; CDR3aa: CASSLESKGMNTEAFF; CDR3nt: TGTGCCAGCAGTTTAGAGAGCAAGGGGATGAACACTGAAGCTTTCTTT
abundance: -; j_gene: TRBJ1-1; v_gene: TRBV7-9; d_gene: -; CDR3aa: CASTPVGGRRDTEAFF; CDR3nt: TGTGCCAGCACCCCAGTGGGGGGTCGGAGAGACACTGAAGCTTTCTTT
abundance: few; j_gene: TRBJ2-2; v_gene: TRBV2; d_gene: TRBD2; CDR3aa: CASRGTSWDTGELFF; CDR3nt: TGTGCCAGCAGGGGGACTAGCTGGGACACCGGGGAGCTGTTTTTT
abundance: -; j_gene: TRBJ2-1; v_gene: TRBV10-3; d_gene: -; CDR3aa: CAISPVAEKNEQFF; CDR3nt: TGTGCCATCTCCCCGGTAGCGGAGAAGAATGAGCAGTTCTTC
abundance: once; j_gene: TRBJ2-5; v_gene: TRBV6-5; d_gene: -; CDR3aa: CASRYLRGSQETQYF; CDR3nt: TGTGCCAGCAGATATCTCCGGGGATCCCAAGAGACCCAGTACTTC
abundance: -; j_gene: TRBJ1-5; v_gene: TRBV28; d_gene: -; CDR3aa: CASSNPKISNQPQHF; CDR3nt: TGTGCCAGCAGCAACCCAAAAATCAGCAATCAGCCCCAGCATTTT
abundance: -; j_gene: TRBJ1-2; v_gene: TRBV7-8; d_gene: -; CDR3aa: CASSSRGYGYTF; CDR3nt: TGTGCCAGCAGCTCTCGGGGGTATGGCTACACCTTC
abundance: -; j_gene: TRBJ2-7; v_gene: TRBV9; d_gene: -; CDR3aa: CASSPRLTGALYEQYF; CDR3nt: TGTGCCAGCAGCCCGCGGTTGACGGGAGCCTTGTACGAGCAGTACTTC
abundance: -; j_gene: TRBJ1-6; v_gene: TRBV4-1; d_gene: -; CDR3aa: CASSQGDAWSSYNSPLHF; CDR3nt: TGCGCCAGCAGCCAAGGGGACGCTTGGAGCTCCTATAATTCACCCCTCCACTTT
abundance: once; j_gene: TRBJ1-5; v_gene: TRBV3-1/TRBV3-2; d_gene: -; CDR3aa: CASSLSAGQPQHF; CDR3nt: TGTGCCAGCAGCCTCTCGGCGGGGCAGCCCCAGCATTTT
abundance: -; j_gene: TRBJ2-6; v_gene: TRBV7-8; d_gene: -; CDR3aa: CASSLVQGAGANVLTF; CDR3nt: TGTGCCAGCAGCTTAGTACAAGGGGCTGGGGCCAACGTCCTGACTTTC
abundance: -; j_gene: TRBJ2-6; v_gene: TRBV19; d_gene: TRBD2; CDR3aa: CASSPGTSVTGANVLTF; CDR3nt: TGTGCCAGTAGTCCAGGGACTAGCGTGACTGGGGCCAACGTCCTGACTTTC
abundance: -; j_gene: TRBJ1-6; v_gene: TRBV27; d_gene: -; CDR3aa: CASSLSPGGDGGSPLHF; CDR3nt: TGTGCCAGCAGTTTATCCCCGGGGGGCGACGGGGGTTCACCCCTCCACTTT
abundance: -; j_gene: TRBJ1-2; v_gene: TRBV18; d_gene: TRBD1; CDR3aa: CASSPEGQGGNYGYTF; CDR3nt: TGTGCCAGCTCACCAGAGGGACAGGGGGGCAACTATGGCTACACCTTC
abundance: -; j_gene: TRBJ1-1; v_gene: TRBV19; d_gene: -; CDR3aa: CASSIGQGLPEAFF; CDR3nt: TGTGCCAGTAGTATCGGCCAGGGGCTCCCTGAAGCTTTCTTT
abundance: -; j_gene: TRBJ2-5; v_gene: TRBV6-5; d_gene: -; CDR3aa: CASSYMFRETQYF; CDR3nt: TGTGCCAGCAGTTACATGTTCCGGGAGACCCAGTACTTC
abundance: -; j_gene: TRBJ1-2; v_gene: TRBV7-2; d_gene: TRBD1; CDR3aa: CASSTTGATNYGYTF; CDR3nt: TGTGCCAGCAGCACGACAGGGGCCACTAACTATGGCTACACCTTC
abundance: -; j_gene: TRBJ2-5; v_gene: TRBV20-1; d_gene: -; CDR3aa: CSARVGETQYF; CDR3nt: TGCAGTGCTAGAGTGGGGGAGACCCAGTACTTC
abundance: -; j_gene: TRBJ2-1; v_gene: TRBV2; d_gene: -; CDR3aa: CASTRQVIEQFF; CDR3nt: TGTGCCAGCACTAGACAGGTAATTGAGCAGTTCTTC
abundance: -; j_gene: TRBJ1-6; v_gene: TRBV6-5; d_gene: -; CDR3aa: CASSYRGGIALHF; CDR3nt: TGTGCCAGCAGTTACCGGGGGGGGATCGCCCTCCACTTT
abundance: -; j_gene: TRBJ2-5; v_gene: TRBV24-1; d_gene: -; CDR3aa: CATSGHPRETQYF; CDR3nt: TGTGCCACCAGTGGTCACCCGAGGGAGACCCAGTACTTC
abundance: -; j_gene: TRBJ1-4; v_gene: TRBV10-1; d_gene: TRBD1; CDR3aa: CASSESGTGKEKLFF; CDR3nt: TGCGCCAGCAGTGAGTCCGGGACAGGGAAAGAAAAACTGTTTTTT
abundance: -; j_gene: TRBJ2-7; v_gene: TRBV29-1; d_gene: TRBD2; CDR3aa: CSVASGGYYEQYF; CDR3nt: TGCAGCGTGGCTAGCGGGGGCTACTACGAGCAGTACTTC
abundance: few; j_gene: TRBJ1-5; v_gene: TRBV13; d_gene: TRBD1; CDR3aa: CASSTGQGLPQHF; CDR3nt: TGTGCCAGCAGCACGGGACAGGGGCTGCCCCAGCATTTT
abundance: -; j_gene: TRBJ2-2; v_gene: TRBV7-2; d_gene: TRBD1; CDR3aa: CASSSPDRGPGELFF; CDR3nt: TGTGCCAGCAGCTCCCCCGACAGGGGGCCGGGGGAGCTGTTTTTT
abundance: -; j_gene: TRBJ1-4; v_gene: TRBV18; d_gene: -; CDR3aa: CASSPVDRGAANEKLFF; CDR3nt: TGTGCCAGCTCACCAGTTGACCGGGGGGCGGCTAATGAAAAACTGTTTTTT
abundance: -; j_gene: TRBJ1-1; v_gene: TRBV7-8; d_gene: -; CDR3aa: CASTENTEAFF; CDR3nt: TGTGCCAGCACCGAGAACACTGAAGCTTTCTTT
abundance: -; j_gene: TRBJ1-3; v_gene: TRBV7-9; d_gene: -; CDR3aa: CASSVPGHFSGNTIYF; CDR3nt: TGTGCCAGCAGCGTCCCGGGACACTTCTCTGGAAACACCATATATTTT
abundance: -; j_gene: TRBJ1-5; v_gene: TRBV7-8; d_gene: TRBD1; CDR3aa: CASSLDRGMSNQPQHF; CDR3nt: TGTGCCAGCAGCTTAGACAGGGGGATGAGCAATCAGCCCCAGCATTTT
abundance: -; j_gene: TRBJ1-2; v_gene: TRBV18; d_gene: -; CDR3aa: CASSPAGTYYGYTF; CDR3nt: TGTGCCAGCTCACCAGCCGGGACCTACTATGGCTACACCTTC
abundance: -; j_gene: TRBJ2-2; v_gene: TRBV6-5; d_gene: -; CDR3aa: CASSRDTHTGELFF; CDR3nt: TGTGCCAGCAGTCGGGACACGCACACCGGGGAGCTGTTTTTT
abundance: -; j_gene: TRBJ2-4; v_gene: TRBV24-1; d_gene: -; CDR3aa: CATSDFANIQYF; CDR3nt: TGTGCCACCAGTGATTTTGCAAACATTCAGTACTTC